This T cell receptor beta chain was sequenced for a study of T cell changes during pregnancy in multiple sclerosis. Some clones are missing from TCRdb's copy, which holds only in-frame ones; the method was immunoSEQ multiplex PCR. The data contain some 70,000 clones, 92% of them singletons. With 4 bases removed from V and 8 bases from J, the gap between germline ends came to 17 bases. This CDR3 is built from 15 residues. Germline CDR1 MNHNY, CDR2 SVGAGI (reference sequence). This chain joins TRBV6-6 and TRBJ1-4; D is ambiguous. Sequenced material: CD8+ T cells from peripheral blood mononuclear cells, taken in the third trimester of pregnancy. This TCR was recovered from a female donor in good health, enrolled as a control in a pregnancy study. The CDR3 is CASSSTTLAGEKLFF. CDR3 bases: TGTGCCAGCAGTTCCACGACCCTCGCGGGGGAAAAACTGTTTTTT.